Described below is a single TCR beta chain sequence and its context. Germline V lookup: CDR1 KGHSH, CDR2 LQKENI. The V gene lost 1 base and the J gene lost 2 bases, with 11 bases spanning the gap. The CDR3 contains 15 residues. This record belongs to a study of technical replicates of blood from a handful of donors. Using immunoSEQ multiplex PCR, the repertoire was profiled, and TCRdb retains in-frame clones only, with some absent. The table records some 70,000 clones, roughly 92% of them present only once. This receptor was taken from a human donor in good health. Some clones in this sample may be carry-over from other donors' samples. The chain has TRBV18 and TRBJ1-1; perhaps TRBD1 as D (5 bases). Material for sequencing was PBMCs. In DNA form, the CDR3 reads TGTGCCAGCTCACCACGGAGCCAGGGAAACACTGAAGCTTTCTTT. Its protein product is CASSPRSQGNTEAFF.